The next 32 T cell receptor beta chains were all read from a single sample in a study of control samples from healthy donors and cancer patients. TCRdb's table, derived via immunoSEQ multiplex PCR, lists solely in-frame clones and lacks some. The sample includes about 190,000 clones, about nine tenths of them seen just once. The sequenced sample was blood. The receptors derive from a man aged 25 to 40 in good health.

The gene calls are TRBV24-1 and TRBJ1-5, with D possibly being TRBD1 (5 bases). CDR1 and CDR2 (germline): KGHDR, SFDVKD. The CDR3 consists of 14 residues. Trimming cost V 7 bases and J 4 bases, with 13 bases left between them. The DNA of the CDR3 is TGTGCCACCAGATCAGGGCACACTAATCAGCCCCAGCATTTT. Translation: CATRSGHTNQPQHF.

The chain employs TRBV2 and TRBJ1-5, with D unclear. This CDR3 comprises 15 residues. Germline CDR1 reads SNHLY; CDR2 reads FYNNEI. Between the trimmed V and J ends, which lost 6 bases and 4 bases, there was a span of 16 bases. The CDR3 DNA follows: TGTGCCAGCAGAAGCACCCAGAACATTAATCAGCCCCAGCATTTT. This codes for CASRSTQNINQPQHF.

The rearrangement joins TRBV6-4 to TRBJ1-2; 7 nucleotides align to TRBD1. The CDR3 runs 13 residues. Per the germline V gene, CDR1 is MRHNA and CDR2 is SNTAGT. Trimming cost V 2 bases and J 4 bases; bases outside gene matches: 1. The CDR3 nucleotides are TGTGCCAGCAGTGACCCAGGGGGCTATGGCTACACCTTC. Translation gives CASSDPGGYGYTF.

The gene calls are TRBV7-9 and TRBJ2-7; D ambiguous. Germline lookup yields CDR1 SEHNR and CDR2 FQNEAQ (reference sequence). The CDR3 runs 14 residues. V lost 1 base, J lost 4 bases, and 11 bases lay in between. CDR3 in DNA: TGTGCCAGCAGCTTAGGCCTAGAGCCGTACGAGCAGTACTTC. It encodes CASSLGLEPYEQYF.

CDR3 DNA: TGTGCCAGCAGCCAAGATTGGGTGGCGGGGGGGAGCTCCTACAATGAGCAGTTCTTC. Translation gives CASSQDWVAGGSSYNEQFF. The genes are TRBV4-2 and TRBJ2-1, with TRBD2 matching over 9 bases. Germline loops: CDR1 LGHNA, CDR2 YNFKEQ. The CDR3 totals 19 residues. Germline trimming cut 0 bases from V and 0 bases from J; bases unmatched to any gene: 9.

The rearrangement links TRBV7-9 to TRBJ2-1; D unclear. Germline V CDR1 and CDR2: SEHNR, FQNEAQ (reference sequence). This CDR3 contains 12 residues. Trimming removed 1 base from V and 12 bases from J, with 10 bases in between. The CDR3 loop reads CASSLVGPTQFF. CDR3 nucleotides: TGTGCCAGCAGCTTAGTCGGGCCAACGCAGTTCTTC.

The V call is TRBV19, the J call TRBJ2-1, with 10 bases aligning to TRBD2. The CDR3 runs to 19 residues. Germline-derived CDR1 and CDR2 are LNHDA and SQIVND (reference sequence). V trimming: 5 bases; J trimming: 4 bases; junction bases outside the gene matches: 17. The CDR3 DNA follows: TGTGCCAGTAGTGTTAGCGGGGGGTCGTATGCGATTACATACAATGAGCAGTTCTTC. It encodes CASSVSGGSYAITYNEQFF.

The rearrangement joins TRBV3-1 (or the pseudogene TRBV3-2) to TRBJ2-1; D is unclear. V shed 3 bases and J shed 15 bases, with 39 bases lying between them. The germline CDR1 and CDR2 sequences are LGHDT and YNNKEL (reference sequence). CDR3 length: 20 amino acids. CDR3 bases: TGTGCCAGCAGCCACGGTCACAGCCTGACTTCTCGCACCCGGTACGCTAGTCTGTTCTTC. It yields the protein CASSHGHSLTSRTRYASLFF.

V usage is TRBV5-1 and J usage is TRBJ2-2; 9 bases match TRBD2. The CDR3 runs to 15 residues. Per the germline V gene, CDR1 is SGHRS and CDR2 is YFSETQ. V lost 6 bases, J lost 8 bases, and 11 bases stayed unmatched. DNA for the CDR3: TGCGCCAGCACCGAGCGGGGGGAAATAGAAGGGGAGCTGTTTTTT. It is translated as CASTERGEIEGELFF.

This chain connects TRBV18 to TRBJ1-5; D not certain. This CDR3 region has 15 residues. V was pared by 1 base and J by 2 bases, with 9 bases between. Germline V gene sequence: CDR1 KGHSH, CDR2 LQKENI. The CDR3 reads CASSPREGRNQPQHF. CDR3 nucleotides: TGTGCCAGCTCACCACGGGAGGGTCGCAATCAGCCCCAGCATTTT.

V is TRBV5-4 and J is TRBJ2-3; 9 nucleotides align to TRBD1. J gave up 6 bases and V 3 bases, and 11 bases lay outside the gene matches. CDR3 size: 16 residues. Germline assignment: CDR1 SGHNT and CDR2 YYREEE (reference sequence). The CDR3 region has the DNA TGTGCCAGCAGCTCTAACACCGGGACAGGGTCGGATACGCAGTATTTT. This encodes CASSSNTGTGSDTQYF.

This chain links TRBV7-2 with TRBJ1-6; D ambiguous. The CDR3 is 15 amino acids. V dropped 1 base and J dropped 4 bases, with 8 bases sitting between them. The germline V gene encodes CDR1 SGHTA and CDR2 FQGNSA. CDR3: CASSLGRGYNSPLHF. The CDR3, as DNA: TGTGCCAGCAGCTTAGGACGAGGGTATAATTCACCCCTCCACTTT.

V usage is TRBV2 and J usage is TRBJ2-4, with 12 bases aligning to TRBD2. CDR1 and CDR2 (germline): SNHLY, FYNNEI. V shed 7 bases, J shed 5 bases, and the junction held 3 bases outside the gene matches. The CDR3 is 14 amino acids. Here the CDR3 reads CASKSSGGENIQYF. CDR3 nucleotide sequence: TGTGCCAGCAAATCTAGCGGGGGGGAAAACATTCAGTACTTC.

The table lists this clone with a count of one. The chain is built from TRBV10-1 and TRBJ2-7, with D uncertain. Germline CDR1 reads WNHNN; CDR2 reads SYGVQD (reference sequence). The CDR3 has 13 amino acids. V lost 1 base, J lost 2 bases, and 6 bases lay in between. The DNA for the CDR3 is TGCGCCAGCAGTGAGTTAGGAGCCTACGAGCAGTACTTC. Translating gives CASSELGAYEQYF.

The genes are TRBV19 and TRBJ1-1; TRBD1 is a possible D gene (6 bases). CDR3 length: 13 residues. The germline V and J ends were trimmed by 7 bases and 4 bases, with 13 bases remaining between them. Germline loops: CDR1 LNHDA, CDR2 SQIVND (reference sequence). Written as DNA, the CDR3 is TGTGCCAGTATCCAGGGGCGGTCCACTGAAGCTTTCTTT. Translated, it gives CASIQGRSTEAFF.

The J gene is TRBJ1-5, the V gene TRBV3-1 (or the pseudogene TRBV3-2); 10 bases fit TRBD1. The length of the CDR3 is 16 residues. The trim removed 3 bases at V and 6 bases at J, leaving 8 bases unmatched. From germline, CDR1 is LGHDT and CDR2 YNNKEL (reference sequence). CDR3 in DNA: TGTGCCAGCAGCCATGACGGGACAGGGGTTACTCAGCCCCAGCATTTT. This gives the protein CASSHDGTGVTQPQHF.

The rearrangement uses TRBV9 and TRBJ2-1; a possible D gene is TRBD1 (6 bases). Germline-derived CDR1 and CDR2 are SGDLS and YYNGEE. This CDR3 comprises 15 residues. Trimming removed 4 bases from V and 8 bases from J, with 19 bases in between. DNA for the CDR3: TGTGCCAGCAGCACCAAAGAGGGGGTAGGGGATGAGCAGTTCTTC. Its translation is CASSTKEGVGDEQFF. The variable domain in full, with the rest retrieved from reference TRBV9 and TRBJ2-1, is DSGVTQTPKHLITATGQRVTLRCSPRSGDLSVYWYQQSLDQGLQFLIQYYNGEERAKGNILERFSAQQFPDLHSELNLSSLELGDSALYFCASSTKEGVGDEQFFGPGTRLTVL.

The chain combines TRBV29-1 with TRBJ2-3; a possible D gene is TRBD1 (6 bases). Trimming removed 3 bases from V and 5 bases from J, with 9 bases in between. This CDR3 comprises 12 residues. Looked up from germline, CDR1 is SQVTM and CDR2 is ANQGSEA. The CDR3 DNA is TGCAGCGTTGAGGGGGCCGGAGATACGCAGTATTTT. The encoded protein is CSVEGAGDTQYF.

This chain uses TRBV7-6 with TRBJ2-1; TRBD1 might be the D (5 bases). The CDR3 has 16 amino acids. Germline values: CDR1 SGHVS, CDR2 FNYEAQ. The V end was cut by 2 bases, the J end by 9 bases, with 20 bases between. CDR3 sequence (DNA): TGTGCCAGCAGCTTAAGGACCCAGGGCTCAATAGGTGAGCAGTTCTTC. It encodes CASSLRTQGSIGEQFF.

The chain uses TRBV24-1 and TRBJ1-5, with a possible D match to TRBD1 (5 bases). The CDR3 has 14 residues. The V gene's germline CDR1 is KGHDR and CDR2 SFDVKD. Trimming left V 6 bases short and J 0 bases short, with 8 bases between. This chain's CDR3 is CATSWGNSNQPQHF. For the CDR3, the DNA is TGTGCCACCAGTTGGGGCAATAGCAATCAGCCCCAGCATTTT.

The chain is built from TRBV2 and TRBJ1-6; 7 bases fit TRBD1. The V gene end was trimmed by 6 bases and the J gene end by 10 bases; junction bases not matched to a gene: 9. CDR1 SNHLY and CDR2 FYNNEI come from the germline V gene. The CDR3 extends over 14 amino acids. The CDR3 region has the DNA TGTGCCAGCAGCGTTACGGGACAGCGGTCACCCCTCCACTTT. This gives the protein CASSVTGQRSPLHF.

V and J are TRBV23-1 and TRBJ2-1; 9 bases are a match to TRBD1. TRBV23-1 is placed among ORFs of uncertain function. This CDR3 comprises 16 residues. V was clipped by 6 bases and J by 6 bases; unmatched bases: 12. CDR3 sequence reads: CASRGTGTGLSNEQFF. For the CDR3, the DNA is TGCGCCAGCAGGGGGACCGGGACAGGGCTAAGCAATGAGCAGTTCTTC.

The V gene is TRBV27, the J gene TRBJ2-7; D uncertain. V gave up 6 bases and J gave up 6 bases, with 15 bases separating them. Germline V gives CDR1 MNHEY, CDR2 SMNVEV (reference sequence). This CDR3 is built from 13 residues. Here the CDR3 reads CASSRTLGSEQYF. The CDR3 DNA sequence: TGTGCCAGCAGCCGCACGCTGGGATCCGAGCAGTACTTC.

V is TRBV24-1 and J is TRBJ1-2, with D possibly being TRBD1 (5 bases). Trimming cost V 4 bases and J 8 bases, with 25 bases left between them. The CDR3 runs 17 residues. From germline, CDR1 is KGHDR and CDR2 SFDVKD. The CDR3 DNA follows: TGTGCCACCAGTGACCCAAACCGGGGCCCCGCAAACAGGGGCTACACCTTC. It codes for CATSDPNRGPANRGYTF.

The V and J genes are TRBV5-1 and TRBJ1-2, with 7 nucleotides matching TRBD1. Germline trimming cut 0 bases from V and 2 bases from J; bases unmatched to any gene: 4. Germline loops: CDR1 SGHRS, CDR2 YFSETQ. There are 15 residues in the CDR3. As DNA, the CDR3 is TGCGCCAGCAGCTTGGATCAGGGGGGGAACTATGGCTACACCTTC. Encoded protein: CASSLDQGGNYGYTF. The full variable domain, completed using reference TRBV5-1 and TRBJ1-2, is KAGVTQTPRYLIKTRGQQVTLSCSPISGHRSVSWYQQTPGQGLQFLFEYFSETQRNKGNFPGRFSGRQFSNSRSEMNVSTLELGDSALYLCASSLDQGGNYGYTFGSGTRLTVV.

The V call is TRBV6-5, the J call TRBJ1-6; 8 bases fit TRBD1. The CDR3 runs 13 residues. After removal of 10 bases from V and 5 bases from J, the junction contained 4 bases not matched to a gene. Germline V gene lookup returns CDR1 MNHEY and CDR2 SVGAGI. CDR3 amino acids: CATQTGDNSPLHF. The CDR3 nucleotides read TGTGCCACCCAGACAGGGGATAATTCACCCCTCCACTTT.

This chain links TRBV7-9 with TRBJ2-2; TRBD1 matches at 7 bases. This CDR3 is built from 17 residues. Losses at the gene ends were 5 bases for V and 5 bases for J; bases not matched to a gene: 14. CDR1 SEHNR and CDR2 FQNEAQ come from the germline V gene (reference sequence). CDR3 coding DNA: TGTGCCAGCAGCCACAGGGGAAGGGACCGAAGAACCGGGGAGCTGTTTTTT. Amino acid sequence: CASSHRGRDRRTGELFF.

This chain joins TRBV6-1 and TRBJ1-5; no definite D call. Trimming removed 3 bases from V and 8 bases from J, with 8 bases in between. The CDR3 covers 12 residues. CDR1 and CDR2 (germline): MNHNS, SASEGT. In DNA, the CDR3 is TGTGCCAGCAGTGAGAATAAGGAGCCCCAGCATTTT. Encoded protein: CASSENKEPQHF.

This clone was recorded only once. The chain links TRBV30 to TRBJ1-1; D unclear. The V end lost 2 bases, the J end lost 1 base, and 17 bases lay between the germline ends. Germline V gives CDR1 GTSNPN, CDR2 SVGIG (reference sequence). This CDR3 contains 16 residues. CDR3 protein: CAWSPGPGDPNTEAFF. CDR3 DNA sequence: TGTGCCTGGAGTCCTGGGCCGGGAGACCCGAACACTGAAGCTTTCTTT.

The count of this clone is one. This chain uses TRBV7-9 with TRBJ2-2; TRBD2 aligns across 8 bases. The CDR3 extends over 15 amino acids. V gave up 2 bases and J gave up 4 bases; unmatched junction bases: 3. The V gene's germline CDR1 is SEHNR and CDR2 FQNEAQ (reference sequence). CDR3 DNA sequence: TGTGCCAGCAGCTTACATGCGGGGGGCACCGGGGAGCTGTTTTTT. Its protein product is CASSLHAGGTGELFF. Together with reference TRBV7-9 and TRBJ2-2, the CDR3 gives the full variable domain: DTGVSQNPRHKITKRGQNVTFRCDPISEHNRLYWYRQTLGQGPEFLTYFQNEAQLEKSRLLSDRFSAERPKGSFSTLEIQRTEQGDSAMYLCASSLHAGGTGELFFGEGSRLTVL.

This clone was observed a few times. The V call is TRBV11-2, the J call TRBJ1-1, with D maybe TRBD1 (5 bases). This CDR3 region has 14 residues. The germline V and J ends were trimmed by 5 bases and 1 base, with 11 bases remaining between them. CDR1 is SGHAT, CDR2 FQNNGV, per germline. This CDR3 reads CASSTRGGNTEAFF. The CDR3 nucleotides read TGTGCCAGCAGCACACGGGGGGGGAACACTGAAGCTTTCTTT.

This clone was detected once. The genes are TRBV7-9 and TRBJ1-2; 12 bases align to TRBD1. CDR1 and CDR2 from the germline V gene are SEHNR and FQNEAQ (reference sequence). The CDR3 length is 15 residues. The V and J ends lost 5 bases and 5 bases, in that order; junction bases with no gene match: 6. The CDR3 DNA sequence: TGTGCCAGCAGCCGAGGGACAGGGGGCGCGTATGGCTACACCTTC. As protein: CASSRGTGGAYGYTF.